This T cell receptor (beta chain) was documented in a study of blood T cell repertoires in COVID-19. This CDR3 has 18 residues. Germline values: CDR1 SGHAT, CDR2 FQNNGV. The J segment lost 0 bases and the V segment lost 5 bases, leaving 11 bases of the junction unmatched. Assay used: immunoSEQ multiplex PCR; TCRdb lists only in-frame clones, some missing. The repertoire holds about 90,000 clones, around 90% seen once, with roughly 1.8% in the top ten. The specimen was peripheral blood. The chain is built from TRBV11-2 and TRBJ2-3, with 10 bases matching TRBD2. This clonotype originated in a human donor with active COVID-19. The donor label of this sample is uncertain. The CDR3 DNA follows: TGTGCCAGCAGCCGGCTAGCGGGGGCGGGAGTAAGCACAGATACGCAGTATTTT. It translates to CASSRLAGAGVSTDTQYF.